This record concerns one T cell receptor beta chain sequence. Its antigen target is currently unknown. Base qualities were left out, and no much larger clone turns up one base away. These data belong to a study of T cell repertoires in cytomegalovirus infection (dated by TCRdb to about 2019). With regard to the full study: Peptide stimulations targeted recently identified HLA-C-restricted CMV epitopes, whose presentation resists viral immunomodulation, together with well-studied HLA-B-restricted epitopes. Donor HLA type was relevant to the analysis, as public TCR beta signatures indicated carriage of CMV infection together with the matching HLA type.

Broad study findings and their caveats: In both this cohort and an independent cohort of several hundred donors, the cumulative frequency of public TCR beta family members distinguished carriers of CMV infection plus the relevant HLA type. In the ex vivo response, HLA-C-restricted CMV-specific TCR beta clonotypes were dominant, and in two of eight donors the single most frequent clonotype came from this HLA-C-restricted group.

Sequencer: Illumina HiSeq 1500. Through fastp at Q25 and MiXCR, TCRdb rebuilt clones from the public reads, retaining in-frame beta chains. When rows share a CDR3 protein, they turn into one entry using the most common DNA and genes. Present in this sample are hundreds of thousands of distinct CDR3 sequences, around 30% of which were seen just once. The top ten clonotypes cover more than 12% of the sample. Its CDR3 holds 13 amino acids, cysteine through phenylalanine. Only the CDR3 part of the read is kept: 39 bases, read in frame from the first base. Taken from the germline V gene (reference sequence), the CDR1 and CDR2 loops are MNHEY and SMNVEV. V and J lose 10 bases and 8 bases, and a span of 15 bases separates them. Taken with the paper, the label for treatment or condition translates to: in vitro stimulation with specific CMV peptide epitopes to enrich CMV-specific T cells.

The chain employs TRBV27 and TRBJ1-6; no D gene call is confident. The sequencing here drew on cultured CD8+ T cells from PBMCs, taken from culture after CMV antigen stimulation. The clonotype comes from a human donor in good health (CMV status not recorded). Some clones in this sample may be carry-over from other donors' samples. The CDR3 here reads CATTSSKDSPLHF. The DNA sequence is as follows: TGTGCCACTACTTCCTCAAAAGATTCACCCCTCCACTTT.